A selection of T cell receptor beta chains follows, all from one sample in a study of Ad26.COV2.S vaccination and SARS-CoV-2 variants. TCRdb's copy holds only in-frame clones and misses some; the assay was immunoSEQ multiplex PCR. Of 430,000 or so clones in the sample, approximately 92% are singletons; the top ten hold about 2.7%. This sample comprised peripheral blood, obtained in a trial of Ad26.COV2.S vaccine versus placebo. Source of these receptors: a person between 18 and 60 years old who received the Ad26.COV2.S COVID-19 vaccine or a placebo. CDR3s include the opening cysteine and the closing phenylalanine or tryptophan. D genes are given only for firm matches. Where a row states a size, it is once, few, many or the class of an expanded clone; other rows omit it.

d_call,clone_size,v_call,j_call,cdr3_nt,cdr3_aa
TRBD1,-,TRBV9,TRBJ2-1,TGTGCCAGCAGCCTCCAGGGGGCCTCCTACAATGAGCAGTTCTTC,CASSLQGASYNEQFF
-,-,TRBV7-9,TRBJ1-3,TGTGCCAGCAGGGAACCTCCAGGCAGCTCTGGAAACACCATATATTTT,CASREPPGSSGNTIYF
-,-,TRBV28,TRBJ1-4,TGTGCCAGCAGTTTAACACTAAATGAAAAACTGTTTTTT,CASSLTLNEKLFF
-,-,TRBV7-8,TRBJ1-5,TGTGCCAGCAGCTTAGGTGCCAATCAGCCCCAGCATTTT,CASSLGANQPQHF
TRBD1,-,TRBV29-1,TRBJ2-5,TGCAGCGTCGTACCCGGGACAGGGCCAGAGACCCAGTACTTC,CSVVPGTGPETQYF
TRBD2,-,TRBV5-1,TRBJ2-2,TGCGCCAGCAGGGCTAGCGGGTACACCGGGGAGCTGTTTTTT,CASRASGYTGELFF
-,once,TRBV24-1,TRBJ1-3,TGTGCCACCCACCCCCGACGTTCGGACTCTGGAAACACCATATATTTT,CATHPRRSDSGNTIYF
-,-,TRBV6-5,TRBJ1-1,TGTGCCAGCTCCCACCGGGGGGGTTTGGGGGCTTTCTTT,CASSHRGGLGAFF
-,-,TRBV21-1,TRBJ2-5,TGTGCCAGCAGCCCTAGCGGGGTTCTGTACTTC,CASSPSGVLYF
-,-,TRBV5-1,TRBJ1-1,TGCGCCAGCAGCTTTCGGAATAATATGCCCACTGAAGCTTTCTTT,CASSFRNNMPTEAFF
-,-,TRBV4-3,TRBJ1-1,TGCGCCAGCAGCCAAGAAACCGCCGGTAGCACTGAAGCTTTCTTT,CASSQETAGSTEAFF